This T cell receptor beta chain was recorded in a study of cytomegalovirus exposure and HLA in healthy donors. Germline V gene data show CDR1 as MNHNS and CDR2 as SASEGT. The CDR3 is made up of 13 amino acids. V dropped 4 bases and J dropped 4; count of bases not matched to a gene: 4. The study ran its PCR with 60 Vbeta and 13 Jbeta primers. Produced via immunoSEQ multiplex PCR; TCRdb's table is partial and in-frame only. The sample consists of tens of thousands of clones, more than 60% of them appearing once. Study-wide findings and caveats: Based on reports, TCR beta sequences accurately predicted HLA-A and HLA-B alleles for most subjects. Earlier results showed most TCR beta V segments being productive about 90% or about 30% of the time.

Comments on this clone: Its antigen is not identified.

The chain couples TRBV6-1 to TRBJ2-7; 7 nucleotides match TRBD1. This TCR was recovered from a man aged 35-49 years in good health and CMV-seronegative. Input material: PBMCs. The CDR3 sequence is CASSGQGVYEQYF. CDR3 coding DNA: TGTGCCAGCAGTGGGCAGGGGGTTTACGAGCAGTACTTC.